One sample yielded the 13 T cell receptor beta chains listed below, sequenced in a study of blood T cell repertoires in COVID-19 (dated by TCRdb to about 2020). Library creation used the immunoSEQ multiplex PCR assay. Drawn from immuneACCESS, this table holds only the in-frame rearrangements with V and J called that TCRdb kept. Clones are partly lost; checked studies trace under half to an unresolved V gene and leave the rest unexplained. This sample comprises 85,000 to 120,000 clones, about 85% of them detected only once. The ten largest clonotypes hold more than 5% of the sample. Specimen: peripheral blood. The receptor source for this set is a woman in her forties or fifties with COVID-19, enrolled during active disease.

The CDR3 region has the DNA TGTGCCAGCAGTGCCGGTCGGGGGGGCTTCACCGGGGAGCTGTTTTTT. Protein sequence: CASSAGRGGFTGELFF. The chain links TRBV11-2 to TRBJ2-2; 8 nucleotides line up with TRBD2. The V and J ends lost 6 bases and 4 bases, in that order; junction bases with no gene match: 10. The CDR3 loop spans 16 amino acids. Germline lookup yields CDR1 SGHAT and CDR2 FQNNGV. Filled out from reference TRBV11-2 and TRBJ2-2, the complete variable domain reads EAGVAQSPRYKIIEKRQSVAFWCNPISGHATLYWYQQILGQGPKLLIQFQNNGVVDDSQLPKDRFSAERLKGVDSTLKIQPAKLEDSAVYLCASSAGRGGFTGELFFGEGSRLTVL.

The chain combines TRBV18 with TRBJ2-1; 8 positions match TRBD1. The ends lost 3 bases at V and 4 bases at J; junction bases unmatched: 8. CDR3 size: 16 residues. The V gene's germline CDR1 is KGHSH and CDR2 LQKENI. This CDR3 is CASSPPGTGQYNEQFF. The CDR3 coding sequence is TGTGCCAGCTCACCTCCCGGGACAGGTCAATACAATGAGCAGTTCTTC.

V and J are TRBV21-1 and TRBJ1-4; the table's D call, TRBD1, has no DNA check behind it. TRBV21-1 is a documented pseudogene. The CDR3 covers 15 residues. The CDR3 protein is CASSKWDRVVEKLFF. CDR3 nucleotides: TGTGCCAGCAGCAAATGGGACAGGGTAGTTGAAAAACTGTTTTTT.

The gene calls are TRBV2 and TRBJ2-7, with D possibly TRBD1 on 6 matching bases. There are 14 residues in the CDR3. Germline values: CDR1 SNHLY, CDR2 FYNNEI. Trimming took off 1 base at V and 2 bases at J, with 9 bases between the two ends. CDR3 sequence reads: CASSEDRAAYEQYF. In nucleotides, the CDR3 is TGTGCCAGCAGTGAAGACAGGGCGGCCTACGAGCAGTACTTC.

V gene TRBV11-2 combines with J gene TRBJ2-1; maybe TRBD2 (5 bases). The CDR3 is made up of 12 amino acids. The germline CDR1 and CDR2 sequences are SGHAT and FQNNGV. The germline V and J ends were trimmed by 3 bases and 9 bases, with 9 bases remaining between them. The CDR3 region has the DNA TGTGCCAGCAGCTTTAATCGGGGTGAGCAGTTCTTC. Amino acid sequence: CASSFNRGEQFF.

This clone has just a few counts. The CDR3 reads CASSNQTGANQPQHF. Here the CDR3 DNA reads TGTGCCAGCAGTAATCAAACAGGGGCTAATCAGCCCCAGCATTTT. The chain employs TRBV2 and TRBJ1-5, with 7 bases that match TRBD1. CDR3 length: 15 amino acids. The junction had 8 bases not matched to a gene; V was cut back by 5 bases and J by 4 bases. The germline V gene encodes CDR1 SNHLY and CDR2 FYNNEI.

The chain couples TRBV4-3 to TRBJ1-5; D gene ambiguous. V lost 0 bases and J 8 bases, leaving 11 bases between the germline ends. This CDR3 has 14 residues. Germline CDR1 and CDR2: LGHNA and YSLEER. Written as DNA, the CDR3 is TGCGCCAGCAGCCAAGAGCATATCGGGGAGCCCCAGCATTTT. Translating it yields CASSQEHIGEPQHF.

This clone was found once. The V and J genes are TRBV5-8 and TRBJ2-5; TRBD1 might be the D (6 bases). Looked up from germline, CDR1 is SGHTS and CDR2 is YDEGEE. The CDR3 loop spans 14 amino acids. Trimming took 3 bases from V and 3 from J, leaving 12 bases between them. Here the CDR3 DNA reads TGTGCCAGCAGCTCGGGACAAGCTGAAGAGACCCAGTACTTC. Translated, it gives CASSSGQAEETQYF.

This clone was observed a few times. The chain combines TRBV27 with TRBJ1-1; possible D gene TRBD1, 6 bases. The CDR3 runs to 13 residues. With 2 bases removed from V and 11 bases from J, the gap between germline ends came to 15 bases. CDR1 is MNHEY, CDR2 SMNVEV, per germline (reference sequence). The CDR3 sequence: CASSLQGQGGAFF. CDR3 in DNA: TGTGCCAGCAGTTTACAGGGGCAGGGCGGGGCTTTCTTT.

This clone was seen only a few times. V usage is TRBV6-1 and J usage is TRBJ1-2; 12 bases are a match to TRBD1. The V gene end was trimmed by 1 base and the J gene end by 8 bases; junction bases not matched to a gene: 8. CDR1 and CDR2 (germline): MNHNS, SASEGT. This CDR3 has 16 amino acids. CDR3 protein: CASSEENRDRGRGYTF. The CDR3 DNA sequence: TGTGCCAGCAGTGAAGAAAACCGGGACAGGGGGCGAGGCTACACCTTC.

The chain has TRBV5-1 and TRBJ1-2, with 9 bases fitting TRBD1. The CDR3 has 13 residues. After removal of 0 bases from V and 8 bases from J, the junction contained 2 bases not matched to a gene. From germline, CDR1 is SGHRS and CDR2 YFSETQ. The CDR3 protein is CASSLGQGEGYTF. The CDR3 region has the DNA TGCGCCAGCAGCTTGGGACAGGGGGAAGGCTACACCTTC.

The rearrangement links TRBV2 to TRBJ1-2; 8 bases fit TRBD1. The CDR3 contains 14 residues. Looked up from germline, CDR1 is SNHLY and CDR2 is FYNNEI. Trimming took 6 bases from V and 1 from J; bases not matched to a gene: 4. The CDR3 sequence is CASSGQGLNYGYTF. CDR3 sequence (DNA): TGTGCCAGCAGCGGACAGGGCCTTAACTATGGCTACACCTTC.

Here the CDR3 DNA reads TGTGCCAGCAGCCCAGGGACAGGGCAGAACACCGGGGAGCTGTTTTTT. Protein sequence: CASSPGTGQNTGELFF. This chain uses TRBV7-2 with TRBJ2-2, with TRBD1 matching over 9 bases. This CDR3 has 16 amino acids. CDR1 and CDR2 (germline): SGHTA, FQGNSA. The V gene end was trimmed by 5 bases and the J gene end by 1 base; junction bases not matched to a gene: 5.